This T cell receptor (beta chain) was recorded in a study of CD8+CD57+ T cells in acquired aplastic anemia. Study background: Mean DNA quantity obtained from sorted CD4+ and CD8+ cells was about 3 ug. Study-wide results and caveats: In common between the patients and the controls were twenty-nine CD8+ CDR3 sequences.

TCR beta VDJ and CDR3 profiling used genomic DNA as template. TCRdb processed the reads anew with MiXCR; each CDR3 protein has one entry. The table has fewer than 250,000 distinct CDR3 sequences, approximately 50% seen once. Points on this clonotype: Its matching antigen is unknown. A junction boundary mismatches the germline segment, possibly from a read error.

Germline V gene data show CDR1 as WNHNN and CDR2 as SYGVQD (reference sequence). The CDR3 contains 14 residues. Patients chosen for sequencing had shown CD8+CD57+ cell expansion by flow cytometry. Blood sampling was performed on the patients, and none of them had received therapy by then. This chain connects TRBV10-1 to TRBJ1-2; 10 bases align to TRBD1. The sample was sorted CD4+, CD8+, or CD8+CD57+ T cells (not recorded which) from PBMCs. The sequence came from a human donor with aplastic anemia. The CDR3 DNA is TGTGCCAGCAGTGGGACAGGGGCCGGCTATGGCTACACCTTC. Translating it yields CASSGTGAGYGYTF.